The 24 T cell receptor beta chains below come from one sample, sequenced in a study of blood T cell repertoires in COVID-19. The data were produced by immunoSEQ multiplex PCR, yet TCRdb's version contains in-frame clones alone and is incomplete. The sample includes 230,000 or so clones, roughly 82% seen only once; the top ten take around 2.4%. The sample consisted of peripheral blood. These receptors came from a man aged 40-50 years who had recovered from COVID-19.

This clone was detected once. This chain joins TRBV29-1 and TRBJ2-7; D possibly corresponds to TRBD1 (6 bases). The germline gives CDR1 SQVTM, CDR2 ANQGSEA. Trimming took off 3 bases at V and 0 bases at J, with 12 bases between the two ends. The CDR3 extends over 14 amino acids. Here the CDR3 reads CSVDAPGDSYEQYF. CDR3 DNA sequence: TGCAGCGTTGATGCCCCAGGGGACTCCTACGAGCAGTACTTC.

The chain links TRBV6-2 or TRBV6-3 to TRBJ2-1; 8 positions agree with TRBD1. This CDR3 is 19 amino acids long. V gave up 2 bases and J gave up 6 bases; unmatched junction bases: 18. CDR1 is MNHEY, CDR2 SVGEGT, per germline. CDR3 bases: TGTGCCAGCAGTTACCCCCTGAGCGGAGACAGGGGAAATAGCAATGAGCAGTTCTTC. Amino acid sequence: CASSYPLSGDRGNSNEQFF.

The rearrangement links TRBV15 to TRBJ2-2, with D perhaps matching TRBD2 (6 bases). CDR1 and CDR2 (germline): LNHNV, YYDKDF (reference sequence). The CDR3 spans 14 residues. Trimming shortened V by 8 bases and J by 0 bases, and 10 bases separated the two germline ends. The CDR3 loop reads CATRGSANTGELFF. DNA for the CDR3: TGTGCCACCCGGGGGAGCGCGAACACCGGGGAGCTGTTTTTT.

This chain links TRBV11-3 with TRBJ2-1, with TRBD2 matching 7 bases. The CDR3 has 14 residues. The junction had 5 bases not matched to a gene; V was cut back by 2 bases and J by 7 bases. Germline V lookup: CDR1 SGHNT, CDR2 YENEEA. The CDR3 spells CASSLKAGINEQFF. In DNA, the CDR3 is TGTGCCAGCAGCTTAAAAGCGGGGATAAATGAGCAGTTCTTC.

The chain is built from TRBV3-1 (or the pseudogene TRBV3-2) and TRBJ2-3, with D possibly being TRBD2 (6 bases). V lost 1 base, J lost 8 bases, and 10 bases lay in between. The CDR3 runs to 13 residues. CDR1 and CDR2 from the germline V gene are LGHDT and YNNKEL (reference sequence). In nucleotides, the CDR3 is TGTGCCAGCAGCCAAGCGGGAGTAGGTACGCAGTATTTT. Translating gives CASSQAGVGTQYF.

This clone was found a few times. V and J are TRBV7-8 and TRBJ2-3, with 10 bases lining up with TRBD2. CDR1 is SGHVS and CDR2 is FQNEAQ in the germline V gene. This CDR3 comprises 16 residues. Trimming took 5 bases from V and 0 from J; bases not matched to a gene: 5. CDR3 residues: CASSPGLAVSTDTQYF. The CDR3 DNA reads as TGTGCCAGCAGCCCAGGACTAGCGGTGAGCACAGATACGCAGTATTTT.

V usage is TRBV2 and J usage is TRBJ1-5; 9 nucleotides line up with TRBD1. The CDR3 is 17 residues long. The ends lost 6 bases at V and 0 bases at J; junction bases unmatched: 9. Germline assignment: CDR1 SNHLY and CDR2 FYNNEI. The CDR3, as DNA: TGTGCCAGCAGACGGACAGGGGACGCCTATAGCAATCAGCCCCAGCATTTT. Its translation: CASRRTGDAYSNQPQHF.

This chain uses TRBV29-1 with TRBJ2-7; 8 nucleotides line up with TRBD2. Germline CDR1 reads SQVTM; CDR2 reads ANQGSEA. The CDR3 has 14 residues. The V segment lost 4 bases and the J segment 2 bases; nucleotides outside the gene matches: 7. The CDR3 DNA is TGCAGCGTTGTAGGGCTAGCGGGTACCTACGAGCAGTACTTC. This translates into CSVVGLAGTYEQYF.

The chain employs TRBV5-6 and TRBJ1-2, with D hard to call. Germline V gives CDR1 SGHDT, CDR2 YYEEEE. The germline V and J ends were trimmed by 1 base and 2 bases, with 9 bases remaining between them. The CDR3 has 14 residues. The CDR3 here is CASSLPGTNYGYTF. The CDR3 DNA follows: TGTGCCAGCAGCTTGCCGGGTACGAACTATGGCTACACCTTC.

The chain recombines TRBV11-2 with TRBJ1-2; D is unresolved. The CDR3 consists of 12 residues. V lost 4 bases and J lost 2, with 5 bases in between. The V gene's germline CDR1 is SGHAT and CDR2 FQNNGV. The CDR3 coding sequence is TGTGCCAGCAGCTCGCGGAACTATGGCTACACCTTC. Its translation is CASSSRNYGYTF.

The V call is TRBV5-1, the J call TRBJ2-3; TRBD2 matches at 7 bases. With V trimmed by 4 bases and J by 6 bases, 5 bases remained unmatched. This CDR3 region has 13 residues. Per the germline V gene, CDR1 is SGHRS and CDR2 is YFSETQ. The CDR3 reads CASSRAGGDTQYF. The CDR3 DNA sequence: TGCGCCAGCAGCAGAGCCGGGGGGGATACGCAGTATTTT.

This chain links TRBV4-3 with TRBJ1-4; 7 positions match TRBD1. CDR1 is LGHNA and CDR2 is YSLEER in the germline V gene. The length of the CDR3 is 15 residues. V lost 1 base to trimming and J lost 7 bases; unmatched junction nucleotides: 6. CDR3 in amino acids: CASSQVWAGGEKLFF. In DNA, the CDR3 is TGCGCCAGCAGCCAAGTTTGGGCAGGGGGTGAAAAACTGTTTTTT.

The chain joins TRBV6-2 or TRBV6-3 to TRBJ1-5; D might be TRBD1 (5 bases). The CDR3 is made up of 13 amino acids. Trimming took 3 bases from V and 6 from J, leaving 9 bases between them. Germline CDR1 reads MNHEY; CDR2 reads SVGEGT. CDR3 protein: CASSYVGAQPQHF. The CDR3 DNA reads as TGTGCCAGCAGTTATGTAGGGGCTCAGCCCCAGCATTTT.

V is TRBV5-1 and J is TRBJ2-1; D not certain. CDR3 size: 13 residues. Trimming removed 0 bases from V and 5 bases from J, with 6 bases in between. Germline assignment: CDR1 SGHRS and CDR2 YFSETQ. CDR3 bases: TGCGCCAGCAGCTTGGGGCTTAACAATGAGCAGTTCTTC. Its protein product is CASSLGLNNEQFF.

The V gene is TRBV6-5, the J gene TRBJ1-1; D not certain. Germline V gene data show CDR1 as MNHEY and CDR2 as SVGAGI. The CDR3 has 13 amino acids. The V end lost 0 bases, the J end lost 4 bases, and 6 bases lay between the germline ends. The CDR3 protein is CASSYSRGTEAFF. CDR3 in DNA: TGTGCCAGCAGTTACTCGCGGGGCACTGAAGCTTTCTTT.

The chain carries TRBV10-1 and TRBJ2-5; the match to TRBD1 covers 7 bases. After removal of 4 bases from V and 4 bases from J, the junction contained 3 bases not matched to a gene. Germline lookup yields CDR1 WNHNN and CDR2 SYGVQD (reference sequence). CDR3 size: 13 residues. This chain's CDR3 is CASSGTGGETQYF. CDR3 sequence (DNA): TGCGCCAGCAGTGGGACAGGCGGAGAGACCCAGTACTTC.

The chain combines TRBV5-4 with TRBJ2-4, with D unclear. The CDR3 covers 15 residues. Germline CDR1 and CDR2: SGHNT and YYREEE (reference sequence). Trimming removed 4 bases at V and 3 bases at J, with 14 bases between. The CDR3 loop is CASSIWSGFKNIQYF. The CDR3 DNA reads as TGTGCCAGCAGCATCTGGTCAGGCTTCAAAAACATTCAGTACTTC.

This chain connects TRBV18 to TRBJ2-3; 8 bases map to TRBD1. Trimming removed 5 bases from V and 0 bases from J; junction bases left unmatched: 4. The CDR3 has 15 amino acids. CDR1 and CDR2 (germline): KGHSH, LQKENI. CDR3: CASSTTGVSTDTQYF. The CDR3 coding sequence is TGTGCCAGCTCAACGACAGGGGTTAGCACAGATACGCAGTATTTT.

The gene calls are TRBV5-1 and TRBJ1-2; TRBD1 aligns across 8 bases. J was trimmed by 4 bases and V by 2 bases; bases with no gene match: 4. This CDR3 contains 14 residues. In germline, CDR1 is SGHRS, CDR2 YFSETQ. CDR3 coding DNA: TGCGCCAGCAGCTTCGGGACAGGTTCCTATGGCTACACCTTC. Its translation: CASSFGTGSYGYTF.

This sequence joins TRBV29-1 and TRBJ1-2; D uncertain. This CDR3 is built from 13 residues. In germline, CDR1 is SQVTM, CDR2 ANQGSEA. Trimming left V 6 bases short and J 0 bases short, with 11 bases between. CDR3 region: CSVPAGANYGYTF. The CDR3 coding sequence is TGCAGCGTCCCAGCCGGAGCTAACTATGGCTACACCTTC.

This clone showed up just once. The genes are TRBV30 and TRBJ2-7; D gene ambiguous. Germline V gene lookup returns CDR1 GTSNPN and CDR2 SVGIG (reference sequence). V shed 3 bases and J shed 7 bases, with 7 bases lying between them. This CDR3 is built from 10 residues. This chain's CDR3 is CAWRGREQYF. As DNA, the CDR3 is TGTGCCTGGAGGGGCAGGGAGCAGTACTTC.

The genes are TRBV7-9 and TRBJ2-1; 7 bases align to TRBD1. The CDR3 has 17 amino acids. The germline gives CDR1 SEHNR, CDR2 FQNEAQ (reference sequence). Trimming took 5 bases from V and 4 from J; bases not matched to a gene: 14. The CDR3 sequence is CASSPPTGRPSYNEQFF. The CDR3 region has the DNA TGTGCCAGCAGCCCACCGACAGGGCGCCCCTCTTACAATGAGCAGTTCTTC.

The chain uses TRBV6-1 and TRBJ1-2; no reliable D call. The CDR3 length is 11 residues. V lost 6 bases and J 8 bases, leaving 10 bases between the germline ends. Germline V lookup: CDR1 MNHNS, CDR2 SASEGT. The CDR3 is CASRESGGYTF. The CDR3 nucleotides read TGTGCCAGCAGGGAAAGCGGAGGCTACACCTTC.

The chain links TRBV3-1 (or the pseudogene TRBV3-2) to TRBJ1-3, with D perhaps matching TRBD1 (6 bases). Germline CDR1 LGHDT, CDR2 YNNKEL (reference sequence). V lost 0 bases to trimming and J lost 1 base, with 13 bases between them. The CDR3 is 17 amino acids. DNA of the CDR3: TGTGCCAGCAGCCAAGATCCAGGGGTGGGTTCTGGAAACACCATATATTTT. Its protein is CASSQDPGVGSGNTIYF.